The T cell receptor (beta chain) under discussion was sequenced for a study of cytotoxic CD8 clonotypes in ibrutinib-treated CLL. Germline V gene sequence: CDR1 SNHLY, CDR2 FYNNEI. The V end lost 6 bases, the J end lost 6 bases, and 16 bases lay between the germline ends. The CDR3 has 14 residues. Method: immunoSEQ multiplex PCR; TCRdb's copy keeps in-frame clones and lacks some. Of fewer than 400,000 clones in the sample, roughly 71% were seen once. Cryopreserved PBMCs supplied 2 to 2.5 micrograms of genomic DNA for TCR beta libraries. The source was PBMCs, collected after 36 months of ibrutinib treatment. The rearrangement links TRBV2 to TRBJ2-3; D may match TRBD1 or TRBD2 (6 bases each). This sequence was found in a human donor with chronic lymphocytic leukemia. CDR3 DNA: TGTGCCAGCAGCGGGGGCAGGGGAGCGGATACGCAGTATTTT. Translation: CASSGGRGADTQYF.